One and the same sample provided the 13 T cell receptor beta chains below, sequenced in a study of Siglec-9 on CD8 T cells in melanoma. Profiling relied on immunoSEQ multiplex PCR, and the TCRdb table lists in-frame clones only, not all of them. The data hold approximately 39,000 clones, with about 80% observed a single time. Sample: Siglec-9- CD8+ T cells sorted from blood. These receptors originate from a human donor in good health.

This chain links TRBV7-2 with TRBJ2-7, with a possible D match to TRBD2 (5 bases). In germline, CDR1 is SGHTA, CDR2 FQGNSA. V shed 1 base and J shed 1 base, with 8 bases lying between them. The CDR3 covers 14 residues. This CDR3 reads CASSLGGPSYEQYF. DNA of the CDR3: TGTGCCAGCAGCTTAGGAGGGCCATCCTACGAGCAGTACTTC.

Note on this clone: The same CDR3 also results from other DNA sequences found in this sample. This sequence joins TRBV5-6 and TRBJ2-7, with D hard to call. Trimming removed 0 bases from V and 0 bases from J, with 4 bases in between. The CDR3 contains 13 residues. Germline V gives CDR1 SGHDT, CDR2 YYEEEE. Here the CDR3 reads CASSLGISYEQYF. CDR3 nucleotides: TGTGCCAGCAGCTTGGGTATCTCCTACGAGCAGTACTTC.

This clone was detected only a few times. The rearrangement joins TRBV14 to TRBJ1-1; D remains ambiguous. Trimming cost V 5 bases and J 0 bases, with 7 bases left between them. CDR1 SGHDN and CDR2 FVKESK come from the germline V gene. This CDR3 is built from 13 residues. The CDR3 sequence: CASSGYMNTEAFF. The CDR3, as DNA: TGTGCCAGCAGCGGATACATGAACACTGAAGCTTTCTTT.

This clone was recorded once. The chain combines TRBV7-2 with TRBJ2-1; 9 bases fit TRBD2. The V and J ends lost 4 bases and 0 bases, in that order; junction bases with no gene match: 1. The CDR3 has 15 amino acids. CDR1 is SGHTA and CDR2 is FQGNSA in the germline V gene. Written as DNA, the CDR3 is TGTGCCAGCAGCTCAGCGGGGGGCTCCTACAATGAGCAGTTCTTC. Translated, it gives CASSSAGGSYNEQFF.

The rearrangement links TRBV4-1 to TRBJ2-7; 9 nucleotides line up with TRBD1. The CDR3 length is 15 residues. The germline V gene encodes CDR1 MGHRA and CDR2 YSYEKL. V was clipped by 1 base and J by 9 bases; unmatched bases: 10. The CDR3 protein is CASSQAGTGTSGQYF. CDR3 nucleotide sequence: TGCGCCAGCAGCCAAGCCGGGACAGGGACGTCGGGGCAGTACTTC.

This chain uses TRBV2 with TRBJ2-7; D is unclear. This CDR3 has 13 amino acids. Germline V gene lookup returns CDR1 SNHLY and CDR2 FYNNEI. V was trimmed by 3 bases and J by 3 bases, leaving 9 bases between them. The CDR3 loop is CASSEGSGYEQYF. Here the CDR3 DNA reads TGTGCCAGCAGTGAGGGGTCAGGCTACGAGCAGTACTTC.

The chain carries TRBV29-1 and TRBJ2-7; 7 positions match TRBD2. The CDR3 is 13 amino acids. In germline, CDR1 is SQVTM, CDR2 ANQGSEA. The trim removed 0 bases at V and 5 bases at J, leaving 4 bases unmatched. The chain's CDR3 is CSVEDGTNDEQYF. CDR3 bases: TGCAGCGTTGAAGACGGGACTAACGACGAGCAGTACTTC.

The rearrangement links TRBV5-6 to TRBJ2-4, with D hard to call. The V end lost 4 bases, the J end lost 8 bases, and 13 bases lay between the germline ends. The germline gives CDR1 SGHDT, CDR2 YYEEEE. This CDR3 is 13 amino acids long. The CDR3 coding sequence is TGTGCCAGCAGCCCGGTAGCAGAGGACATTCAGTACTTC. It is translated as CASSPVAEDIQYF.

About this clone: Different DNA sequences within this sample yield the same CDR3. The chain has TRBV9 and TRBJ2-1; TRBD2 matches 11 bases. CDR3 size: 15 residues. Germline values: CDR1 SGDLS, CDR2 YYNGEE. V shed 2 bases, J shed 4 bases, and the junction held 2 bases outside the gene matches. The CDR3: CASSVGLAEYNEQFF. The CDR3 nucleotides read TGTGCCAGCAGCGTGGGACTAGCGGAGTACAATGAGCAGTTCTTC.

This clone was observed a single time. The chain couples TRBV10-2 to TRBJ2-1, with TRBD2 identical over 7 bases. There are 13 residues in the CDR3. The ends lost 2 bases at V and 5 bases at J; junction bases unmatched: 0. CDR1 and CDR2 from the germline V gene are WSHSY and SAAADI. CDR3 amino acids: CASSEGRDNEQFF. CDR3 sequence (DNA): TGCGCCAGCAGTGAGGGGAGGGACAATGAGCAGTTCTTC.

The genes are TRBV5-4 and TRBJ1-1; D not resolved. The CDR3 length is 13 residues. V was cut by 4 bases and J by 1 base, with 8 bases left in between. The germline CDR1 and CDR2 sequences are SGHNT and YYREEE (reference sequence). The CDR3 here is CASSRDKNTEAFF. In nucleotides, the CDR3 is TGTGCCAGCAGCCGAGACAAGAACACTGAAGCTTTCTTT.

V gene TRBV4-2 combines with J gene TRBJ2-2, with D uncertain. The CDR3 extends over 17 amino acids. Per germline, CDR1 LGHNA and CDR2 YNFKEQ. The ends were cut back, 4 bases at V and 5 bases at J, with 20 bases in the middle. CDR3 region: CASSPTQHNLGTGELFF. As DNA, the CDR3 is TGTGCCAGCAGCCCCACTCAGCACAACCTGGGGACCGGGGAGCTGTTTTTT.

This clone has a handful of counts. V is TRBV11-1 and J is TRBJ1-1; unclear D gene. Trimming removed 1 base from V and 8 bases from J, with 14 bases in between. Germline CDR1 SGHAT, CDR2 FQDESV (reference sequence). The CDR3 is 14 amino acids. CDR3 bases: TGTGCCAGCAGCTTAGATCCCAGGCCTTCCGAAGCTTTCTTT. Protein: CASSLDPRPSEAFF. The whole variable domain, filled in from reference TRBV11-1 and TRBJ1-1, reads EAEVAQSPRYKITEKSQAVAFWCDPISGHATLYWYRQILGQGPELLVQFQDESVVDDSQLPKDRFSAERLKGVDSTLKIQPAELGDSAMYLCASSLDPRPSEAFFGQGTRLTVV.